This T cell receptor (beta chain) was identified in a study of T cells in Graves' hyperthyroidism and ophthalmopathy. The overall study: Peripheral blood draws took place at initial diagnosis, ahead of any treatment.

Germline assignment: CDR1 MDHEN and CDR2 SYDVKM. The V end was cut by 6 bases, the J end by 8 bases, with 17 bases between. The CDR3 has 15 residues. Diagnoses rested on clinical symptoms, serum thyroxine and TRAb, thyroid ultrasound and orbital computed tomography. The authors obtained PBMCs from over 8.5 ml of fresh peripheral blood. Amplification of TCR beta CDR3 regions used RNA as the template. Carried out on the TCR CDR3, a first-round RT-PCR used the HTBI primer set. From the multiplex PCR reads, TCRdb called clonotypes with MiXCR, one entry per CDR3 protein. This table holds hundreds of thousands of distinct CDR3 sequences, 14% to 15% found once. Turning to this clonotype: Its specificity is not known.

The study's findings and limits: Most expanded thyroid clonotypes above 0.001 also appeared in blood.

The sequencing sample was made of blood. This TCR was recovered from a woman aged 40-49 years with Graves' ophthalmopathy. The chain uses TRBV28 and TRBJ1-6; D unclear. The CDR3 reads CASRNYKQFYSPLHF. CDR3 nucleotides: TGTGCCAGCAGAAATTATAAACAGTTTTATTCACCCCTCCACTTT.